The rows below give T cell receptor beta chains drawn from one sample of a study of Ad26.COV2.S vaccination and SARS-CoV-2 variants. TCRdb's table, derived via immunoSEQ multiplex PCR, lists solely in-frame clones and lacks some. In the table there are approximately 300,000 clones, around four fifths of which are singletons. Material: peripheral blood, obtained in a trial of Ad26.COV2.S vaccine versus placebo. The receptors shown here come from a person aged 18 to 65 who received the Ad26.COV2.S COVID-19 vaccine or a placebo. Each CDR3 is given with its conserved first and last residue. Each record gives: V gene, clone size, J gene, D gene, CDR3 DNA, CDR3 protein. The D gene is left open where the match is weak. For some rows the clone size is stated as once, few or many, or as a class when expanded; others skip it.

>TRBV6-5|-|TRBJ2-1|TRBD1
TGTGCCAGCAGTCGGACAGGACCACACAATGAGCAGTTCTTC
CASSRTGPHNEQFF
>TRBV19|-|TRBJ1-5|-
TGTGCCTCCGGGGCGAGCCAACATAGCAATCAGCCCCAGCATTTT
CASGASQHSNQPQHF
>TRBV2|-|TRBJ2-7|-
TGTGCCAGCAGTGAGCCCTTAACCGGCCCCCCCTACGAGCAGTACTTC
CASSEPLTGPPYEQYF
>TRBV6-1|-|TRBJ2-7|-
TGTGCCAGCAGTGAAGGGGCAGGGGGGTACGAGCAGTACTTC
CASSEGAGGYEQYF
>TRBV28|-|TRBJ1-5|-
TGTGCCAGCAGACAGGGCGAGACACGACAGAAGCCCCAGCATTTT
CASRQGETRQKPQHF
>TRBV5-1|once|TRBJ2-1|TRBD2
TGCGCCAGCAGCTACGCTCCTAGCGGGGGTTATAATGAGCAGTTCTTC
CASSYAPSGGYNEQFF
>TRBV19|-|TRBJ2-7|-
TGTGCCAGTAGTATGGGCCCCACTGGACGCTACGAGCAGTACTTC
CASSMGPTGRYEQYF
>TRBV5-1|few|TRBJ1-6|-
TGCGCCAGCAGCTTGACGGGTTTACCCCTCCACTTT
CASSLTGLPLHF
>TRBV5-1|-|TRBJ2-7|-
TGCGCCAGCAGCTTGGCCGACAGATCCTACGAGCAGTACTTC
CASSLADRSYEQYF
>TRBV5-8|-|TRBJ1-1|TRBD1
TGTGCCAGCAGCCTCAGGGGGATATTGGCTTTCTTT
CASSLRGILAFF
>TRBV2|-|TRBJ2-2|-
TGTGCCACCCAAACCGATCCACTTAACACCGGGGAGCTGTTTTTT
CATQTDPLNTGELFF
>TRBV5-6|once|TRBJ2-7|-
TGTGCCAGCAGCTTGGGGGCACTTAGCTCCTACGAGCAGTACTTC
CASSLGALSSYEQYF
>TRBV28|-|TRBJ1-1|-
TGTGCCAGCAGTTTAAGGCCGGCTTTGAACACTGAAGCTTTCTTT
CASSLRPALNTEAFF
>TRBV12-3/TRBV12-4|-|TRBJ1-2|TRBD1
TGTGCCAGCAGTGAGACAGGGGACTATGGCTACACCTTC
CASSETGDYGYTF
>TRBV28|-|TRBJ1-4|TRBD1
TGTGCCAGCCGCGGATCAGACGACAGGGGGCGTGAAAAACTGTTTTTT
CASRGSDDRGREKLFF
>TRBV29-1|few|TRBJ1-1|-
TGCAGCGTTGTCCCAGGCAAGAACACTGAAGCTTTCTTT
CSVVPGKNTEAFF
>TRBV7-2|-|TRBJ1-5|-
TGTGCCAGCAGCTCCATGTACAATCAGCCCCAGCATTTT
CASSSMYNQPQHF
>TRBV7-6|-|TRBJ2-2|TRBD2
TGTGCCAGCAGCCGGGAGGGGGGGACTTCGGGCACCGGGGAGCTGTTTTTT
CASSREGGTSGTGELFF
>TRBV7-9|-|TRBJ2-1|TRBD2
TGTGCCAGCAGGGGACTAGAGCAGTTCTTC
CASRGLEQFF
>TRBV28|once|TRBJ2-3|TRBD1
TGTGCCAGCAGTTTTTCGGCAGGGGGCTTCACAGATACGCAGTATTTT
CASSFSAGGFTDTQYF
>TRBV5-1|-|TRBJ1-1|-
TGCGCCAGCAGCCAGACAGTGAACACTGAAGCTTTCTTT
CASSQTVNTEAFF
>TRBV5-1|-|TRBJ2-7|TRBD1
TGCGCCAGCAGCGGGGGGACAGGGGTCTACTACGAGCAGTACTTC
CASSGGTGVYYEQYF
>TRBV18|-|TRBJ2-7|-
TGTGCCAGCTCACCCCCGGCCGGCCGCTCCTACGAGCAGTACTTC
CASSPPAGRSYEQYF
>TRBV7-8|-|TRBJ1-5|-
TGTGCCAGCAGCCCCCCGTCTCAGCCCCAGCATTTT
CASSPPSQPQHF
>TRBV19|once|TRBJ1-1|-
TGTGCCAGTAGTATGGACAGCTACTACACTGAAGCTTTCTTT
CASSMDSYYTEAFF
>TRBV12-3/TRBV12-4|-|TRBJ1-1|TRBD1
TGTGCCACCTTAGGGACAGTGAACACTGAAGCTTTCTTT
CATLGTVNTEAFF
>TRBV19|-|TRBJ1-2|TRBD1
TGTGCCACGGCCGGGACAGGGGCTAACGAAGCTAACTATGGCTACACCTTC
CATAGTGANEANYGYTF
>TRBV5-4|-|TRBJ2-5|TRBD2
TGTGCCAGCAGCTTACCGGGACTAGAGTTGCCCCAGTACTTC
CASSLPGLELPQYF
>TRBV2|-|TRBJ1-1|-
TGTGCCAGCAGTGACTTAACCGGGTCCACTGAAGCTTTCTTT
CASSDLTGSTEAFF
>TRBV10-3|-|TRBJ1-1|-
TGTGCCATCAGAGACAGCCCCTATCACATGAACACTGAAGCTTTCTTT
CAIRDSPYHMNTEAFF
>TRBV7-2|-|TRBJ2-5|-
TGTGCCAGCAGCCTCGGGACACCTCAAGAGACCCAGTACTTC
CASSLGTPQETQYF
>TRBV7-9|-|TRBJ1-3|-
TGTGCCAGCAGCTTAGGTCCCCCCTACAGGAGCTCTGGAAACACCATATATTTT
CASSLGPPYRSSGNTIYF
>TRBV23-1|-|TRBJ1-5|-
TGCGCCAGCAGTCAATCGTCGGCTTCTTATCAGCCCCAGCATTTT
CASSQSSASYQPQHF
>TRBV25-1|-|TRBJ2-7|-
TGTGCCAGCAGTGAATATACCAGCAGGGCGTGGGAGCAGTACTTC
CASSEYTSRAWEQYF
>TRBV9|-|TRBJ2-2|TRBD1
TGTGCCAGCAGCGCCCCCGGGACAGTCGAGAACACCGGGGAGCTGTTTTTT
CASSAPGTVENTGELFF
>TRBV19|-|TRBJ1-5|-
TGTGCCAGTAGTATAGACAGGGGAGGGTATAGCAATCAGCCCCAGCATTTT
CASSIDRGGYSNQPQHF
>TRBV11-2|-|TRBJ2-5|-
TGTGCCAGCAGCTTAATCCGGGGAGAGACCCAGTACTTC
CASSLIRGETQYF
>TRBV5-6|-|TRBJ2-3|TRBD1
TGTGCCAGCAGTGAAGACAGGGGGGGCACAGATACGCAGTATTTT
CASSEDRGGTDTQYF
>TRBV15|-|TRBJ2-2|-
TGTGCCACCAGCAGAGATCGGATAATGAACACCGGGGAGCTGTTTTTT
CATSRDRIMNTGELFF
>TRBV2|-|TRBJ1-4|TRBD1
TGTGCCAGCGCCCGGACAGGGAATGAAAAACTGTTTTTT
CASARTGNEKLFF
>TRBV19|-|TRBJ1-5|-
TGTGCCAGTAGTACAGGGTACAATCAGCCCCAGCATTTT
CASSTGYNQPQHF
>TRBV7-2|-|TRBJ1-1|-
TGTGCCAGCAGCTCTGGGGTAGGGGTGAACACTGAAGCTTTCTTT
CASSSGVGVNTEAFF
>TRBV30|-|TRBJ1-4|TRBD1
TGTGCCTGGGGGACAGGGAATCTTAATGAAAAACTGTTTTTT
CAWGTGNLNEKLFF
>TRBV12-3/TRBV12-4|-|TRBJ2-5|-
TGTGCCAGCAGGCCGGGTCGGGAGACCCAGTACTTC
CASRPGRETQYF
>TRBV5-1|-|TRBJ2-1|TRBD1
TGCGCCAGCAGCCTGGATGGGGACAGGGCCTACAATGAGCAGTTCTTC
CASSLDGDRAYNEQFF
>TRBV2|-|TRBJ1-2|-
TGTGCCAACGAAATGGACAGATCCTCCCGGGGCTATGGCTACACCTTC
CANEMDRSSRGYGYTF
>TRBV19|-|TRBJ1-5|-
TGTGCCAGTACGGGGAGTTTTAGCAATCAGCCCCAGCATTTT
CASTGSFSNQPQHF
>TRBV6-5|-|TRBJ2-2|-
TGTGCCACACAGACCGACACCGGGGAGCTGTTTTTT
CATQTDTGELFF
>TRBV9|-|TRBJ2-7|-
TGTGCCAGCAGCGTAGGTATGGGGAGATACGAGCAGTACTTC
CASSVGMGRYEQYF
>TRBV6-5|-|TRBJ1-6|-
TGTGCCAGCAGTTACTCCGGGACGGTGTTAGATTCACCCCTCCACTTT
CASSYSGTVLDSPLHF
>TRBV5-4|-|TRBJ2-7|-
TGTGCCAGCAGCTTGGAGGGGATCCACGAGCAGTACTTC
CASSLEGIHEQYF
>TRBV5-1|-|TRBJ1-1|-
TGCGCCAGCAGCGCAGCCCAAGGCACTGAAGCTTTCTTT
CASSAAQGTEAFF
>TRBV6-5|-|TRBJ1-1|-
TGTGCCAGCAGAACACGGACGCGGGCCACTGAAGCTTTCTTT
CASRTRTRATEAFF
>TRBV5-6|-|TRBJ1-2|-
TGTGCCAGCAGCGCTCGGGTCTATGGCTACACCTTC
CASSARVYGYTF
>TRBV19|-|TRBJ2-3|-
TGTGCCAGTAGCGACCGTAGCCCGGGAAGACGAGATACGCAGTATTTT
CASSDRSPGRRDTQYF
>TRBV10-3|-|TRBJ2-3|-
TGTGCCATCAGTGACTCCAGGGCTACGCAGTATTTT
CAISDSRATQYF
>TRBV7-2|-|TRBJ1-1|-
TGTGCCAGCAGCGCCAGCCCAGGGCTGAACACTGAAGCTTTCTTT
CASSASPGLNTEAFF
>TRBV9|-|TRBJ1-3|-
TGTGCCAGCAGCGTAACGGGCCTCTCTGGAAACACCATATATTTT
CASSVTGLSGNTIYF